The clone carrying this T cell receptor beta chain was seen just once. Its cognate antigen is unknown. Some clones are missing from TCRdb's copy, which holds only in-frame ones; the method was immunoSEQ multiplex PCR. Of about 160,000 clones in the sample, under 95% were seen once. These data are taken from a study of T cell responses to AZD1222 COVID-19 vaccine. Whole-study results and caveats: Increases in Spike-specific TCR breadth and depth were seen after two AZD1222 doses. Only after the peak T cell response were repertoires sampled.

This specimen was peripheral blood, taken on day 0 of MenACWY control vaccination. This TCR derives from an adult in good health.

The CDR3 region has the DNA TGTGCCAGCAGTTCCGACAGGGCGGGAGGCTACACCTTC. Translated, it gives CASSSDRAGGYTF. The chain combines TRBV28 with TRBJ1-2, with 7 bases fitting TRBD1. Germline V gene data show CDR1 as MDHEN and CDR2 as SYDVKM. The CDR3 has 13 residues. J was trimmed by 8 bases and V by 4 bases; bases with no gene match: 7.